The 7 T cell receptor beta chains below were found in one sample sequenced in a study of CD8 T cells in ankylosing spondylitis. TCRdb itself ran the 5' RACE reads through MiXCR, one entry per CDR3 protein. The data show 200,000 to 300,000 distinct CDR3 sequences, approximately 10% seen once. What was sequenced was blood, either unsorted or a sorted T cell fraction (not recorded which). The receptors derive from a male donor with ankylosing spondylitis or in good health (not recorded which).

This clonotype appeared many times. V gene TRBV5-1 combines with J gene TRBJ1-5; D call uncertain. The CDR3 contains 14 residues. The V end was cut by 0 bases, the J end by 3 bases, with 7 bases between. CDR1 is SGHRS, CDR2 YFSETQ, per germline. CDR3 sequence reads: CASSLGGTNQPQHF. For the CDR3, the DNA is TGCGCCAGCAGCTTGGGGGGAACCAATCAGCCCCAGCATTTT.

The chain couples TRBV18 to TRBJ2-7, with 7 bases lining up with TRBD2. Germline assignment: CDR1 KGHSH and CDR2 LQKENI. The junction had 12 bases not matched to a gene; V was cut back by 3 bases and J by 7 bases. The CDR3 covers 15 residues. CDR3 protein: CASSPPAGGMGEQYF. CDR3 nucleotide sequence: TGTGCCAGCTCACCCCCCGCCGGGGGGATGGGGGAGCAGTACTTC. The full variable domain, in which reference TRBV18 and TRBJ2-7 provide the parts outside the CDR3, is NAGVMQNPRHLVRRRGQEARLRCSPMKGHSHVYWYRQLPEEGLKFMVYLQKENIIDESGMPKERFSAEFPKEGPSILRIQQVVRGDSAAYFCASSPPAGGMGEQYFGPGTRLTVT.

This clonotype has ten or more counts. V and J are TRBV20-1 and TRBJ1-1; D gene uncertain. The CDR3 covers 12 residues. V lost 1 base and J lost 4, with 7 bases in between. Germline CDR1 DFQATT, CDR2 SNEGSKA (reference sequence). CDR3 nucleotides: TGCAGTGCTAGAGTACACCCCACTGAAGCTTTCTTT. Encoded protein: CSARVHPTEAFF.

This clonotype appeared many times. The genes are TRBV9 and TRBJ2-2; TRBD2 aligns across 13 bases. The CDR3 is 16 residues long. CDR1 SGDLS and CDR2 YYNGEE come from the germline V gene. With 4 bases clipped from V and 7 bases from J, the junction kept 7 bases outside the gene matches. The CDR3 DNA is TGTGCCAGCAGCCCAACTAGCGGGGGGGCCCACGGGGAGCTGTTTTTT. Encoded protein: CASSPTSGGAHGELFF.

The sample holds many counts of this clonotype. The chain uses TRBV12-3 or TRBV12-4 and TRBJ1-5; D unclear. V was trimmed by 5 bases and J by 7 bases, leaving 15 bases between them. The CDR3 extends over 14 amino acids. Here the CDR3 reads CASSPRGEYQPQHF. In nucleotides, the CDR3 is TGTGCCAGCAGTCCCAGAGGAGAGTACCAGCCCCAGCATTTT.

Here the CDR3 DNA reads TGTGCCAGCAGCTCCACCTTTCCGGGGGGCTACACCTTC. Encoded protein: CASSSTFPGGYTF. The chain has TRBV7-2 and TRBJ1-2; no reliable D call. V lost 4 bases and J 8 bases, leaving 14 bases between the germline ends. CDR3 length: 13 amino acids. Germline CDR1 SGHTA, CDR2 FQGNSA.

This clonotype was seen repeatedly, ten times or more. This rearrangement joins TRBV5-1 to TRBJ2-7; D perhaps matches TRBD1 (6 bases). The germline CDR1 and CDR2 sequences are SGHRS and YFSETQ. This CDR3 is 15 amino acids long. V lost 0 bases and J lost 3, with 13 bases in between. In DNA form, the CDR3 reads TGCGCCAGCAGCTTGGAGGGGGTTCGGGACTACGAGCAGTACTTC. Protein product: CASSLEGVRDYEQYF.